A selection of T cell receptor beta chains follows, all from one sample in a study of blood T cell repertoires in COVID-19. Assay: immunoSEQ multiplex PCR; the TCRdb copy retains only in-frame clones and omits some. This repertoire shows some 220,000 clones, over 75% found once; its top ten account for more than 10%. The specimen sequenced was peripheral blood. The source of these receptors is a human donor in a cohort sampled during active COVID-19. Each CDR3 is given without its conserved first and last residue. A D gene is named only where the DNA matches it firmly.

>TRBD2|TRBV6-5
ASSGERTDTQY
>.|TRBV19
ATERGNYGYT
>.|TRBV3-1/TRBV3-2
ASSLLGGVPGNTIY
>TRBD1|TRBV7-2
ASSPGTGFEKLF
>.|TRBV3-1/TRBV3-2
ASSHPQGNTEAF
>TRBD2|TRBV10-3
AISVPTSGGVVSSYNEQF
>TRBD2|TRBV2
ATEDREGPYNEQF
>.|TRBV7-2
ASSLNRNEKLF
>.|TRBV5-1
ASSLDGSSYNEQF
>TRBD1|TRBV10-3
AISRDRTNTEAF
>TRBD1|TRBV6-2/TRBV6-3
ASSGTVYGYT
>.|TRBV19
ASSISVSSYNEQF
>TRBD2|TRBV7-2
ASSLWGGYEQY
>.|TRBV28
ASSLTRVQNTIY